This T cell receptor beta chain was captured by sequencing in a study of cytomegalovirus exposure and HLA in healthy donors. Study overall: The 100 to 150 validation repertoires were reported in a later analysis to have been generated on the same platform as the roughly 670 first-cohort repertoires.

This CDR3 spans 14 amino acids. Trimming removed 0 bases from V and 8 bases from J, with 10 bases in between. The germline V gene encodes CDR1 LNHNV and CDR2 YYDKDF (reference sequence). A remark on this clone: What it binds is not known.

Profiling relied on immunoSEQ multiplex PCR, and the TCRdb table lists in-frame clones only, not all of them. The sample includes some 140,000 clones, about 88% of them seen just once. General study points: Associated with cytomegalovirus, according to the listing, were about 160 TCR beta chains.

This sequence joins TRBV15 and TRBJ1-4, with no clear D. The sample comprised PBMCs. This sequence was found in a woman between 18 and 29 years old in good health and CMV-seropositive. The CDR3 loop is CATSRDARREKLFF. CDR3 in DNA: TGTGCCACCAGCAGAGATGCACGGCGGGAAAAACTGTTTTTT.